These T cell receptor beta chains were read from a single sample in a study of post-analysis software for immune sequencing data. A single record per CDR3 protein comes from TCRdb applying MiXCR to the PCR reads. The sample records 650,000 to 850,000 distinct CDR3 sequences, about 57% being singletons. The sample taken for sequencing was blood. The receptors come from a girl aged 5-17 years with multiple sclerosis. Both conserved end residues are part of each CDR3. The order of the fields is clone size, V gene, D gene, J gene, CDR3 DNA, CDR3 protein. D genes are given only for firm matches. For some rows the clone size is stated as once, few or many, or as a class when expanded; others skip it.

.,TRBV5-5,.,TRBJ2-6,TGTGCCAGCAGCTCAAGGGACCCTGGGGCCAACGTCCTGACTTTC,CASSSRDPGANVLTF
.,TRBV29-1,.,TRBJ1-4,TGCAGCGCTAAGCCCTGGCAGGGTAGTGAAAAACTGTTTTTT,CSAKPWQGSEKLFF
few,TRBV20-1,.,TRBJ2-4,TGCAGTGCCATCACCGGTGGGGAGCAGTACTTC,CSAITGGEQYF
.,TRBV20-1,TRBD1,TRBJ1-2,TGCAGTGCTAGATTAGGGGGCGAGGGTGGCTACACCTTC,CSARLGGEGGYTF
.,TRBV14,.,TRBJ2-1,TGTGCCAGCAGCCAAGATCAACTAATCTCCTACAATGAGCAGTTCTTC,CASSQDQLISYNEQFF
.,TRBV20-1,.,TRBJ1-2,TGCAGTGCTAGAGACCTAGGCGGGCGGCTCTATGGCTACACCTTC,CSARDLGGRLYGYTF
.,TRBV5-6,.,TRBJ2-3,TGTGCCAGCAGTCCTCCGAGTATCATAACGCAGTATTTT,CASSPPSIITQYF
.,TRBV7-9,.,TRBJ2-7,TGTGCCAGCAGCCCCGAGGGTCTAAGGGAGCAGTACTTC,CASSPEGLREQYF
.,TRBV20-1,.,TRBJ2-5,TGCTCGTTAAGCCGGGGGAGGAAGACCCAGTACTTC,CSLSRGRKTQYF
.,TRBV11-2,TRBD2,TRBJ2-7,TGTGCCAGCAGCGCTAGCGGGAGGGGATACTACGAGCAGTACTTC,CASSASGRGYYEQYF
.,TRBV4-1,.,TRBJ2-1,TGCGCCAGCAGCCCCGGGGAGGGTACAGGGGAGCAGTTCTTC,CASSPGEGTGEQFF
.,TRBV20-1,TRBD2,TRBJ2-3,TGCAGTGCTAGACTAGCGGGGAGGCCGGGGAGCACAGATACGCAGTATTTT,CSARLAGRPGSTDTQYF
.,TRBV6-1,TRBD2,TRBJ2-7,TGTGCCGGGGGGGAGAGAGAGGCATACTACGAGCAGTACTTC,CAGGEREAYYEQYF
.,TRBV7-2,.,TRBJ2-3,TGTACCAGCAGCTTATCACAGGGAGTCAGGTATTTT,CTSSLSQGVRYF
few,TRBV5-1,TRBD1,TRBJ1-1,TGCGCCAGCACTCTCGACAGGGTTTCCATGAACACTGAAGCTTTCTTT,CASTLDRVSMNTEAFF
.,TRBV14,TRBD2,TRBJ2-7,TGTGCCAGCAGCCAAGGGGCGGGAGCCTCGAGAAGCGAGCAGTACTTC,CASSQGAGASRSEQYF
.,TRBV3-1,.,TRBJ2-5,TGTGCCAGCAGCCAAGATGGCGGGTTCCAAGAGACCCAGTACTTC,CASSQDGGFQETQYF
.,TRBV5-1,.,TRBJ2-5,TGCGCCAGCAGCCGAGGGCCCATGGAGGGGTCGGAGACCCAGTACTTC,CASSRGPMEGSETQYF
.,TRBV6-1,TRBD2,TRBJ2-3,TGTGCCAGCAGTGAATTTAGCGGGAGTGCAGATACGCAGTATTTT,CASSEFSGSADTQYF
.,TRBV18,.,TRBJ2-5,TGTGCCAGCTCACCACGGTACAGCCTACGCCAAGAGACCCAGTACTTC,CASSPRYSLRQETQYF
.,TRBV7-9,.,TRBJ2-5,TGTGCCAGCAGCTTCTTCGCCCTCAGACAAGAGACCCAGTACTTC,CASSFFALRQETQYF
few,TRBV10-3,.,TRBJ2-5,TGTGCCATCAGGTCTGGGGGGGAGACCCAGTACTTC,CAIRSGGETQYF
.,TRBV9,TRBD2,TRBJ2-5,TGTGCCAGCAGCGTAAAGCGGGGAAATTCGGGAGAGACCCAGTACTTC,CASSVKRGNSGETQYF
.,TRBV11-2,.,TRBJ2-7,TGTGCCAGCAGCTTAGATAGGGGCAGAGGCGAGCAGTACTTC,CASSLDRGRGEQYF
.,TRBV20-1,TRBD1,TRBJ1-1,TGCAGTGCTAGGAGACAGGGGGCGATCGCTGAAGCTTTCTTT,CSARRQGAIAEAFF
few,TRBV4-2,TRBD2,TRBJ2-7,TGTGCCAGCAGCCAAGACGGACTAGCGGGCGGAGAGCAGTACTTC,CASSQDGLAGGEQYF
.,TRBV5-5,.,TRBJ1-1,TGCGCCAGCAATGTTGGGCTTGAAGCTTTCTTT,CASNVGLEAFF
.,TRBV5-1,TRBD1,TRBJ2-7,TGCGCCAGCAGCAGAACAACCCGGGACAGGGGATGGTACGAGCAGTACTTC,CASSRTTRDRGWYEQYF
once,TRBV13,TRBD2,TRBJ2-7,TGTGCCAGCAGCAAGGGTAGACAGGCGGGGGGCTACGAGCAGTACTTC,CASSKGRQAGGYEQYF
few,TRBV9,.,TRBJ2-2,TGTGCCAGCAGCCGCCTGGGTGTGCCTGGCGGGGAGCTGTTTTTT,CASSRLGVPGGELFF
.,TRBV7-3,.,TRBJ1-1,TGTGCCAGCAGCCTCAGACAGAGTGGCACTGAAGCTTTCTTT,CASSLRQSGTEAFF
.,TRBV7-3,TRBD2,TRBJ2-2,TGTGCCAGCAGTATACTAGCGGGAGGGCTCACCGGGGAGCTGTTTTTT,CASSILAGGLTGELFF
.,TRBV10-3,.,TRBJ2-3,TGTGCCATCAGCCCCATCCCAGATACGCAGTATTTT,CAISPIPDTQYF
few,TRBV12-3/TRBV12-4,.,TRBJ2-7,TGTGCCAGCAGTTTAACAGGGAGGGACGAGCAGTACTTC,CASSLTGRDEQYF
.,TRBV29-1,.,TRBJ2-1,TGCAGCGGACAGCCCGGGGCAACGGGCGGTATCCGCTCCTACAATGAGCAGTTCTTC,CSGQPGATGGIRSYNEQFF
few,TRBV27,.,TRBJ2-6,TGTGCCAGCAGTTTATCGATGGGGCCTGGGGCCAACGTCCTGACTTTC,CASSLSMGPGANVLTF
.,TRBV5-1,TRBD1,TRBJ2-7,TGCGCCAGCAGCGACAGGGACAGGCTCTACGAGCAGTACTTC,CASSDRDRLYEQYF
.,TRBV11-2,.,TRBJ2-5,TGTGCCAGCAGCTTAGGCTCTAGCGTCCCAGAGACCCAGTACTTC,CASSLGSSVPETQYF